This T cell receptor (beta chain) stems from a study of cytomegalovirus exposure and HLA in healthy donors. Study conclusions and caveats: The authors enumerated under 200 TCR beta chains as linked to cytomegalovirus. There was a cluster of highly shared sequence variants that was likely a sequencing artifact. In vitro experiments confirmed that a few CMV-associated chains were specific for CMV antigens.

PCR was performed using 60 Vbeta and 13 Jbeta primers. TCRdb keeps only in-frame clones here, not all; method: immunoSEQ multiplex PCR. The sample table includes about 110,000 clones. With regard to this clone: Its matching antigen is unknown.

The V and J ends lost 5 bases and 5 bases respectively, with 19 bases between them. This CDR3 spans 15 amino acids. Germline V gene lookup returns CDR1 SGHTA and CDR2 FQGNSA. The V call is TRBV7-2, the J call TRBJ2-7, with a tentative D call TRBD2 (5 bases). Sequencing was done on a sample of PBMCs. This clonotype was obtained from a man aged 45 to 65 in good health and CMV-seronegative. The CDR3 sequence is CASSGRDLAIDEQYF. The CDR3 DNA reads TGTGCCAGCAGCGGCCGGGATCTAGCTATCGACGAGCAGTACTTC.